A single sample gave rise to the 26 T cell receptor beta chains below, sequenced in a study of T-cell reconstitution after alpha-beta-depleted transplantation in children. Preparation of the TCRbeta library was carried out with unique molecular identifiers. Using its own MiXCR run on the PCR reads, TCRdb lists one record per CDR3 protein. Among 600,000 to 700,000 distinct CDR3 sequences listed, 16% were seen once. The sample was PBMCs from the stem cell graft donor, taken from the stem cell graft. All receptors derive from a human donor who donated a stem cell graft to a child with acute myeloid leukemia.

Concerning this clonotype itself: A read error is possible here, since a much larger clone lies one base away. This rearrangement joins TRBV20-1 to TRBJ1-1; D is unclear. Looked up from germline, CDR1 is DFQATT and CDR2 is SNEGSKA (reference sequence). V was clipped by 2 bases and J by 7 bases, with 14 bases between them. The CDR3 extends over 13 amino acids. CDR3 nucleotides: TGCAGTGCTAGACGGCAGCCGGGCGGTGAAGCTTTCTTT. Residues: CSARRQPGGEAFF.

This chain links TRBV7-9 with TRBJ2-1; D may be TRBD2 (6 bases). The V end was cut by 2 bases, the J end by 4 bases, with 12 bases between. There are 15 residues in the CDR3. Germline V lookup: CDR1 SEHNR, CDR2 FQNEAQ (reference sequence). The CDR3 DNA is TGTGCCAGCAGCTTATCGCTAGCGCGGTACAATGAGCAGTTCTTC. Its translation is CASSLSLARYNEQFF.

This clonotype was detected a few times. The J gene is TRBJ2-5, the V gene TRBV7-8; possible D gene TRBD1, 6 bases. The CDR3 runs to 15 residues. CDR1 SGHVS and CDR2 FQNEAQ come from the germline V gene. V lost 0 bases and J lost 3, with 11 bases in between. The CDR3: CASSLAGRGEETQYF. CDR3 DNA sequence: TGTGCCAGCAGCTTAGCCGGCAGGGGCGAAGAGACCCAGTACTTC.

The rearrangement uses TRBV6-2 or TRBV6-3 and TRBJ1-1; TRBD1 is a possible D gene (5 bases). The CDR3 covers 14 residues. Trimming removed 9 bases at V and 1 base at J, with 15 bases between. Germline V gene data show CDR1 as MNHEY and CDR2 as SVGEGT. CDR3 in DNA: TGTGCCAGTTGCCCGGGACGGTCGAACACTGAAGCTTTCTTT. Translation: CASCPGRSNTEAFF.

The chain carries TRBV6-5 and TRBJ2-1, with 14 bases matching TRBD2. V dropped 2 bases and J dropped 7; count of bases not matched to a gene: 4. The CDR3 is 16 amino acids. Germline V gives CDR1 MNHEY, CDR2 SVGAGI. CDR3 DNA sequence: TGTGCCAGCAGTTACGGGACTAGCGGGGGAAGAAATGAGCAGTTCTTC. Protein: CASSYGTSGGRNEQFF.

This rearrangement joins TRBV11-2 to TRBJ2-1; D possibly corresponds to TRBD2 (5 bases). V was trimmed by 1 base and J by 2 bases, leaving 15 bases between them. The CDR3 loop spans 17 amino acids. CDR1 SGHAT and CDR2 FQNNGV come from the germline V gene. The CDR3 DNA reads as TGTGCCAGCAGCTTAGCTCCCTCGGGGATTACCTACAATGAGCAGTTCTTC. Translated: CASSLAPSGITYNEQFF.

V usage is TRBV12-3 or TRBV12-4 and J usage is TRBJ2-3; 14 bases align to TRBD2. J gave up 2 bases and V 6 bases, and 4 bases lay outside the gene matches. This CDR3 is 16 amino acids long. The CDR3, as DNA: TGTGCCAGCAGGCGGACTAGCGGGGGGTTCACAGATACGCAGTATTTT. Encoded protein: CASRRTSGGFTDTQYF.

This clonotype was seen a handful of times. V is TRBV6-5 and J is TRBJ2-3, with 9 bases lining up with TRBD2. Trimming cost V 3 bases and J 4 bases; bases outside gene matches: 14. Germline CDR1 and CDR2: MNHEY and SVGAGI. CDR3 length: 18 residues. The CDR3 here is CASSYRSGAGGRSDTQYF. The CDR3 DNA sequence: TGTGCCAGCAGTTATAGATCGGGAGCGGGGGGACGTTCAGATACGCAGTATTTT.

Ten or more counts support this clonotype. V is TRBV6-1 and J is TRBJ2-6; D unresolved. Trimming took 5 bases from V and 2 from J, leaving 13 bases between them. This CDR3 comprises 16 residues. Per germline, CDR1 MNHNS and CDR2 SASEGT. The CDR3 nucleotides read TGTGCCAGCAGTCTTACAATCGGTCCTGGGGCCAACGTCCTGACTTTC. Translated: CASSLTIGPGANVLTF.

This clonotype was observed a few times. This rearrangement joins TRBV5-1 to TRBJ1-5; no reliable D call. The germline V gene has CDR1 SGHRS and CDR2 YFSETQ. The CDR3 runs 16 residues. Trimming stripped 1 base from V and 5 bases from J, with 16 bases between. The CDR3 bases are TGCGCCAGCAGCTTGAGGGTTAGCCGGAGTCATCAGCCCCAGCATTTT. Translated, it gives CASSLRVSRSHQPQHF.

This clonotype was seen repeatedly, ten times or more. The chain is built from TRBV6-1 and TRBJ2-1; 9 positions agree with TRBD2. CDR1 and CDR2 from the germline V gene are MNHNS and SASEGT. The ends lost 4 bases at V and 6 bases at J; junction bases unmatched: 4. CDR3 length equals 14 residues. The CDR3 region has the DNA TGTGCCAGCAGTGCCGGACTAGCGCCCAATGAGCAGTTCTTC. Amino acid sequence: CASSAGLAPNEQFF.

The rearrangement uses TRBV12-3 or TRBV12-4 and TRBJ2-4; D is perhaps TRBD1 or TRBD2 (6 bases each). The ends were cut back, 6 bases at V and 0 bases at J, with 18 bases in the middle. The CDR3 extends over 17 amino acids. The CDR3 coding sequence is TGTGCCAGCAGGAGGGGGGCAGGGGTGTCAGCCAAAAACATTCAGTACTTC. Residues: CASRRGAGVSAKNIQYF.

This clonotype showed up many times. J is TRBJ1-2 and V is TRBV20-1, with 7 bases fitting TRBD1. CDR1 and CDR2 from the germline V gene are DFQATT and SNEGSKA (reference sequence). The CDR3 has 15 amino acids. Trimming removed 6 bases from V and 3 bases from J; junction bases left unmatched: 13. The CDR3 bases are TGCAGTGCCAGGAATGACAGGGCGTCGTACTATGGCTACACCTTC. Translated: CSARNDRASYYGYTF.

This clonotype was picked up a small number of times. The V gene is TRBV20-1, the J gene TRBJ1-1; 9 positions agree with TRBD1. The V gene's germline CDR1 is DFQATT and CDR2 SNEGSKA (reference sequence). Germline trimming cut 5 bases from V and 5 bases from J; bases unmatched to any gene: 6. This CDR3 has 13 amino acids. The CDR3 loop is CSALNDRGTEAFF. In DNA, the CDR3 is TGCAGTGCTCTAAACGACAGGGGGACTGAAGCTTTCTTT.

The CDR3 sequence: CSAYSDRVPYNEQFF. The CDR3 DNA reads TGCAGTGCTTACTCAGACAGGGTGCCCTACAATGAGCAGTTCTTC. The rearrangement uses TRBV20-1 and TRBJ2-1; TRBD1 matches 7 bases. The CDR3 consists of 15 residues. Germline-derived CDR1 and CDR2 are DFQATT and SNEGSKA (reference sequence). V dropped 5 bases and J dropped 2; count of bases not matched to a gene: 9.

This rearrangement joins TRBV7-2 to TRBJ2-3; 8 nucleotides line up with TRBD2. The CDR3 spans 17 residues. CDR1 SGHTA and CDR2 FQGNSA come from the germline V gene. Trimming removed 5 bases from V and 1 base from J; junction bases left unmatched: 11. The CDR3 DNA is TGTGCCAGCAGCCCTAGGGGGGCGGGGGGCGGCACAGATACGCAGTATTTT. This codes for CASSPRGAGGGTDTQYF.

The V gene is TRBV7-9, the J gene TRBJ2-1; D not certain. Germline V gene data show CDR1 as SEHNR and CDR2 as FQNEAQ (reference sequence). CDR3 length equals 16 residues. Deletions cut 1 base from V and 2 bases from J, with 12 bases between. Written as DNA, the CDR3 is TGTGCCAGCAGCTTAGGAATAGGGTTAGCCTACAATGAGCAGTTCTTC. It specifies CASSLGIGLAYNEQFF.

There are many counts of this clonotype. This rearrangement joins TRBV15 to TRBJ1-2; D ambiguous. V was cut by 8 bases and J by 3 bases, with 16 bases left in between. The CDR3 sequence is 14 residues long. Germline V gene sequence: CDR1 LNHNV, CDR2 YYDKDF (reference sequence). The CDR3 here is CATRKAGEDYGYTF. The CDR3 nucleotides read TGTGCCACCCGTAAAGCCGGGGAAGACTATGGCTACACCTTC.

This clonotype was recorded at least ten times. CDR3 protein: CASSYTGVGANVLTF. The CDR3 coding sequence is TGTGCCAGCAGTTACACAGGGGTTGGGGCCAACGTCCTGACTTTC. This sequence joins TRBV6-5 and TRBJ2-6; 7 positions agree with TRBD1. After removal of 2 bases from V and 3 bases from J, the junction contained 1 base not matched to a gene. The CDR3 contains 15 residues. Germline loops: CDR1 MNHEY, CDR2 SVGAGI.

This sequence joins TRBV25-1 and TRBJ2-1; no reliable D call. Between the trimmed V and J ends, which lost 6 bases and 10 bases, there was a span of 13 bases. CDR3 length equals 12 residues. CDR1 is MGHDK, CDR2 SYGVNS, per germline. This CDR3 reads CASRDGGWEQFF. In nucleotides, the CDR3 is TGTGCCAGCAGGGACGGCGGTTGGGAGCAGTTCTTC. The full variable domain, completed using reference TRBV25-1 and TRBJ2-1, is EADIYQTPRYLVIGTGKKITLECSQTMGHDKMYWYQQDPGMELHLIHYSYGVNSTEKGDLSSESTVSRIRTEHFPLTLESARPSHTSQYLCASRDGGWEQFFGPGTRLTVL.

This clonotype was seen ten or more times. The V call is TRBV9, the J call TRBJ2-3; TRBD1 matches at 9 bases. The germline gives CDR1 SGDLS, CDR2 YYNGEE. The CDR3 covers 14 residues. J lost 0 bases, V lost 6 bases, and 2 bases had no gene match. CDR3 loop: CASKGTGSTDTQYF. The CDR3 region has the DNA TGTGCCAGCAAGGGGACAGGGAGCACAGATACGCAGTATTTT.

This clonotype showed up just a few times. The chain joins TRBV18 to TRBJ2-1, with 8 bases fitting TRBD2. The CDR3 has 17 residues. After removal of 2 bases from V and 2 bases from J, the junction contained 8 bases not matched to a gene. CDR1 and CDR2 from the germline V gene are KGHSH and LQKENI. The CDR3 reads CASSPSGGALPYNEQFF. The CDR3 nucleotides read TGTGCCAGCTCACCATCGGGGGGGGCGCTCCCCTACAATGAGCAGTTCTTC.

The gene calls are TRBV20-1 and TRBJ2-2; D ambiguous. The CDR3 sequence is 17 residues long. CDR1 is DFQATT and CDR2 is SNEGSKA in the germline V gene (reference sequence). V dropped 1 base and J dropped 5 bases, with 20 bases sitting between them. This CDR3 reads CSARGLGFHSSTGELFF. As DNA, the CDR3 is TGCAGTGCTAGAGGGTTGGGCTTCCATTCAAGTACCGGGGAGCTGTTTTTT.

This clonotype was counted ten times or more. The chain employs TRBV20-1 and TRBJ2-1, with 10 bases aligning to TRBD2. Unmatched junction bases numbered 14, after V lost 1 base and J lost 8 bases. This CDR3 spans 17 amino acids. Per the germline V gene, CDR1 is DFQATT and CDR2 is SNEGSKA (reference sequence). As DNA, the CDR3 is TGCAGTGCTAGAGGGGGGTCGGAGCGGGGGGGCCTACATGAGCAGTTCTTC. Its translation is CSARGGSERGGLHEQFF.

This clonotype has ten or more counts. The chain employs TRBV7-2 and TRBJ1-2; D gene unclear. The V end was cut by 6 bases, the J end by 2 bases, with 4 bases between. The germline gives CDR1 SGHTA, CDR2 FQGNSA. This CDR3 is built from 11 residues. The CDR3 region has the DNA TGTGCCAGCAGAGAGAACTATGGCTACACCTTC. Translating gives CASRENYGYTF. The full variable domain, its missing parts supplied by reference TRBV7-2 and TRBJ1-2, is GAGVSQSPSNKVTEKGKDVELRCDPISGHTALYWYRQSLGQGLEFLIYFQGNSAPDKSGLPSDRFSAERTGGSVSTLTIQRTQQEDSAVYLCASRENYGYTFGSGTRLTVV.

On this clonotype: Possible read error: a much larger clone is one base away. This rearrangement joins TRBV29-1 to TRBJ2-1, with TRBD2 as a possible D gene (7 bases). The CDR3 contains 14 residues. Germline CDR1 and CDR2: SQVTM and ANQGSEA. V was pared by 4 bases and J by 8 bases, with 18 bases between. In nucleotides, the CDR3 is TGCAGCGTTGTTGAGGGGGGGAGTGGCTATGAGCAGTTCTTC. Its translation is CSVVEGGSGYEQFF.